This entry lists 25 T cell receptor beta chains sequenced from one sample in a study of cytotoxic CD8 clonotypes in ibrutinib-treated CLL. The table came from immunoSEQ multiplex PCR; TCRdb's copy has only in-frame clones and leaves some out. The sample yields 150,000 to 250,000 clones, over 60% seen once. The sample was PBMCs, taken after 24 months of ibrutinib treatment. The receptors originated from a human donor with chronic lymphocytic leukemia.

This CDR3 reads CSVVYQETQYF. DNA of the CDR3: TGCAGCGTTGTATACCAAGAGACCCAGTACTTC. This sequence joins TRBV29-1 and TRBJ2-5; no reliable D call. Germline loops: CDR1 SQVTM, CDR2 ANQGSEA. V was pared by 4 bases and J by 0 bases, with 3 bases between. The CDR3 is 11 amino acids.

This clone was observed a few times. The chain combines TRBV7-2 with TRBJ1-1; 7 bases are shared with TRBD1. This CDR3 has 13 amino acids. The V and J ends lost 7 bases and 1 base, in that order; junction bases with no gene match: 3. Germline V gene lookup returns CDR1 SGHTA and CDR2 FQGNSA. The DNA of the CDR3 is TGTGCCAGCAACAGGGGTACGAACACTGAAGCTTTCTTT. It translates to CASNRGTNTEAFF. Full variable domain (remainder filled in from reference TRBV7-2 and TRBJ1-1): GAGVSQSPSNKVTEKGKDVELRCDPISGHTALYWYRQSLGQGLEFLIYFQGNSAPDKSGLPSDRFSAERTGGSVSTLTIQRTQQEDSAVYLCASNRGTNTEAFFGQGTRLTVV.

The V gene is TRBV7-9, the J gene TRBJ1-2; 8 nucleotides match TRBD1. V lost 4 bases to trimming and J lost 8 bases; unmatched junction nucleotides: 6. The CDR3 is made up of 13 amino acids. Looked up from germline, CDR1 is SEHNR and CDR2 is FQNEAQ (reference sequence). The CDR3 is CASSYETGVGYTF. The CDR3 coding sequence is TGTGCCAGCAGCTATGAGACAGGGGTCGGCTACACCTTC.

This chain links TRBV10-3 with TRBJ2-1, with 13 bases fitting TRBD2. The germline gives CDR1 ENHRY, CDR2 SYGVKD. The V segment lost 6 bases and the J segment 6 bases; nucleotides outside the gene matches: 5. This CDR3 comprises 15 residues. The DNA of the CDR3 is TGTGCCATCAGCGGACTAGCGGGAGAGGGCAATGAGCAGTTCTTC. This gives the protein CAISGLAGEGNEQFF.

The V and J genes are TRBV6-5 and TRBJ2-5, with TRBD1 as a possible D gene (6 bases). The V end lost 11 bases, the J end lost 5 bases, and 18 bases lay between the germline ends. The CDR3 has 13 residues. Germline assignment: CDR1 MNHEY and CDR2 SVGAGI. Here the CDR3 DNA reads TGTGCCGTGGGACACAAGCTCGGGGAGACCCAGTACTTC. Its protein product is CAVGHKLGETQYF.

The gene calls are TRBV27 and TRBJ2-5; 7 bases are shared with TRBD1. There are 12 residues in the CDR3. The germline CDR1 and CDR2 sequences are MNHEY and SMNVEV (reference sequence). Losses at the gene ends were 8 bases for V and 6 bases for J; bases not matched to a gene: 6. In DNA, the CDR3 is TGTGCCAGCTGTAACAGGGGACAGACCCAGTACTTC. Its translation is CASCNRGQTQYF.

The chain uses TRBV10-3 and TRBJ2-1, with 8 bases lining up with TRBD2. The trim removed 4 bases at V and 7 bases at J, leaving 6 bases unmatched. Germline CDR1 ENHRY, CDR2 SYGVKD. This CDR3 comprises 14 residues. As DNA, the CDR3 is TGTGCCATCAGTGGCAGCGGGAGTCTTAATGAGCAGTTCTTC. Translated: CAISGSGSLNEQFF.

This chain links TRBV9 with TRBJ1-2, with 8 nucleotides matching TRBD1. This CDR3 contains 14 residues. Germline V CDR1 and CDR2: SGDLS, YYNGEE. The ends lost 4 bases at V and 3 bases at J; junction bases unmatched: 5. CDR3 in DNA: TGTGCCAGCAGCAAAAACAGGGGGGACTATGGCTACACCTTC. This sequence encodes CASSKNRGDYGYTF.

The rearrangement uses TRBV27 and TRBJ2-1; D not certain. This CDR3 contains 10 residues. V lost 6 bases and J 11 bases, leaving 8 bases between the germline ends. Germline CDR1 and CDR2: MNHEY and SMNVEV (reference sequence). CDR3 bases: TGTGCCAGCAGAGGGTCAAAGCAGTTCTTC. Protein sequence: CASRGSKQFF.

The CDR3 DNA reads as TGTGCCAGCAGCATGGGACTAGCCTTGGACGGGACCCAGTACTTC. Its protein product is CASSMGLALDGTQYF. The rearrangement uses TRBV5-4 and TRBJ2-5, with 9 nucleotides matching TRBD2. V was clipped by 4 bases and J by 7 bases; unmatched bases: 11. Per the germline V gene, CDR1 is SGHNT and CDR2 is YYREEE (reference sequence). This CDR3 region has 15 residues. The full variable domain, in which reference TRBV5-4 and TRBJ2-5 provide the parts outside the CDR3, is ETGVTQSPTHLIKTRGQQVTLRCSSQSGHNTVSWYQQALGQGPQFIFQYYREEENGRGNFPPRFSGLQFPNYSSELNVNALELDDSALYLCASSMGLALDGTQYFGPGTRLLVL.

In its sample, this clone was seen a few times. V is TRBV19 and J is TRBJ2-5; 8 bases are a match to TRBD1. The J segment lost 2 bases and the V segment lost 4 bases, leaving 6 bases of the junction unmatched. In germline, CDR1 is LNHDA, CDR2 SQIVND (reference sequence). The CDR3 runs to 15 residues. In DNA form, the CDR3 reads TGTGCCAGTAGTACGCAGGGGGCGAGGCAAGAGACCCAGTACTTC. It is translated as CASSTQGARQETQYF.

The genes are TRBV4-2 and TRBJ2-7; 8 positions agree with TRBD2. Germline V gene lookup returns CDR1 LGHNA and CDR2 YNFKEQ. V was clipped by 0 bases and J by 2 bases; unmatched bases: 6. CDR3 length equals 16 residues. CDR3 loop: CASSQDLSGITYEQYF. The CDR3 DNA is TGTGCCAGCAGCCAAGATCTTAGCGGGATAACCTACGAGCAGTACTTC.

This chain joins TRBV7-9 and TRBJ1-1; unclear D gene. Trimming took 5 bases from V and 1 from J, leaving 14 bases between them. The CDR3 length is 15 residues. Germline CDR1 reads SEHNR; CDR2 reads FQNEAQ (reference sequence). For the CDR3, the DNA is TGTGCCAGCAGCCCAAACCTTGGGAAGAACACTGAAGCTTTCTTT. Translated: CASSPNLGKNTEAFF.

The chain links TRBV5-1 to TRBJ2-1; the match to TRBD1 covers 8 bases. Unmatched junction bases numbered 3, after V lost 3 bases and J lost 1 base. The germline V gene encodes CDR1 SGHRS and CDR2 YFSETQ. The CDR3 is made up of 15 amino acids. This CDR3 reads CASSSGQGSYNEQFF. The CDR3, as DNA: TGCGCCAGCAGCTCCGGACAGGGTTCCTACAATGAGCAGTTCTTC.

The V and J genes are TRBV30 and TRBJ2-2, with D possibly matching TRBD2 (6 bases). V dropped 7 bases and J dropped 7 bases, with 16 bases sitting between them. Germline CDR1 GTSNPN, CDR2 SVGIG (reference sequence). The CDR3 has 13 residues. The CDR3 DNA is TGTGCCTTTCACCCGACTAGTCGCGGGGAGCTGTTTTTT. Translated, it gives CAFHPTSRGELFF.

The chain employs TRBV5-1 and TRBJ2-7; D perhaps matches TRBD1 (6 bases). This CDR3 spans 13 amino acids. Trimming took 4 bases from V and 2 from J, leaving 10 bases between them. The germline V gene has CDR1 SGHRS and CDR2 YFSETQ. CDR3 residues: CASSEGHTYEQYF. CDR3 sequence (DNA): TGCGCCAGCAGCGAGGGACACACCTACGAGCAGTACTTC.

This clone was seen a handful of times. The CDR3 DNA is TGTGCCAGCAGCCAAGTTGGCCAGAACGTCGACGAGCAGTACTTC. This sequence encodes CASSQVGQNVDEQYF. The chain combines TRBV4-2 with TRBJ2-7; no clear D gene. Germline CDR1 is LGHNA and CDR2 is YNFKEQ. The V end lost 1 base, the J end lost 5 bases, and 15 bases lay between the germline ends. The length of the CDR3 is 15 residues.

The genes are TRBV7-9 and TRBJ2-6; D unclear. Germline CDR1 SEHNR, CDR2 FQNEAQ (reference sequence). Trimming cost V 8 bases and J 0 bases, with 8 bases left between them. This CDR3 spans 14 amino acids. This CDR3 is CASSISSGANVLTF. The CDR3 DNA reads as TGTGCCAGCTCTATAAGCTCTGGGGCCAACGTCCTGACTTTC. The entire variable domain, with the rest obtained from reference TRBV7-9 and TRBJ2-6, is as follows: DTGVSQNPRHKITKRGQNVTFRCDPISEHNRLYWYRQTLGQGPEFLTYFQNEAQLEKSRLLSDRFSAERPKGSFSTLEIQRTEQGDSAMYLCASSISSGANVLTFGAGSRLTVL.

The rearrangement links TRBV2 to TRBJ1-2; TRBD1 agrees at 7 bases. After removal of 6 bases from V and 0 bases from J, the junction contained 7 bases not matched to a gene. CDR1 SNHLY and CDR2 FYNNEI come from the germline V gene. The CDR3 is made up of 15 amino acids. CDR3 sequence reads: CASRPGQSTNYGYTF. The CDR3 DNA sequence: TGTGCCAGCAGGCCGGGACAGTCAACTAACTATGGCTACACCTTC.

The CDR3 reads CASSLFPGQGAYNEQFF. CDR3 coding DNA: TGTGCCAGCAGTTTATTTCCGGGACAGGGGGCTTACAATGAGCAGTTCTTC. The chain joins TRBV27 to TRBJ2-1, with 12 positions matching TRBD1. Germline V gene data show CDR1 as MNHEY and CDR2 as SMNVEV (reference sequence). This CDR3 has 17 amino acids. Trimming at V came to 1 base and at J to 4 bases, leaving 5 bases not matched to a gene.

This clone was recorded a few times. In the same sample, other DNA sequences code for this CDR3. The chain recombines TRBV18 with TRBJ2-5; D remains ambiguous. Germline CDR1 KGHSH, CDR2 LQKENI. This CDR3 comprises 11 residues. Trimming removed 6 bases at V and 3 bases at J, with 5 bases between. CDR3 in amino acids: CASSPEETQYF. For the CDR3, the DNA is TGTGCCAGCTCCCCAGAAGAGACCCAGTACTTC.

V usage is TRBV20-1 and J usage is TRBJ2-3; D is unresolved. In germline, CDR1 is DFQATT, CDR2 SNEGSKA (reference sequence). V dropped 8 bases and J dropped 6 bases, with 12 bases sitting between them. The CDR3 consists of 11 residues. CDR3 amino acids: CSPVKVDTQYF. CDR3 bases: TGCAGTCCTGTCAAAGTCGATACGCAGTATTTT.

This clone was recorded only once. The chain recombines TRBV4-3 with TRBJ2-1; 8 bases agree with TRBD2. Trimming took 5 bases from V and 0 from J; bases not matched to a gene: 6. The CDR3 is made up of 16 amino acids. Per the germline V gene, CDR1 is LGHNA and CDR2 is YSLEER. The CDR3 protein is CASSESGSGSYNEQFF. CDR3 DNA sequence: TGCGCCAGCAGCGAAAGCGGGAGTGGCTCCTACAATGAGCAGTTCTTC.

The chain couples TRBV7-3 to TRBJ2-7; 9 bases are shared with TRBD2. The length of the CDR3 is 15 residues. J gave up 3 bases and V 3 bases, and 6 bases lay outside the gene matches. Germline-derived CDR1 and CDR2 are SGHTA and FQGTGA. CDR3 bases: TGTGCCAGCAGCTTGGCGGGAGGGCCGGTCTACGAGCAGTACTTC. This codes for CASSLAGGPVYEQYF.

A few counts support this clone. The J gene is TRBJ1-5, the V gene TRBV27; 8 positions agree with TRBD1. Germline CDR1 is MNHEY and CDR2 is SMNVEV (reference sequence). The CDR3 extends over 15 amino acids. V shed 6 bases and J 5 bases; nucleotides not matched to a gene: 9. The CDR3 sequence is CASSQSQGAHQPQHF. The CDR3 DNA follows: TGTGCCAGCAGCCAGAGTCAGGGGGCGCATCAGCCCCAGCATTTT.